Listed below are T cell receptor beta chains from one sample, sequenced in a study of graft-versus-host responses after intestinal transplantation. The protocol was immunoSEQ multiplex PCR, while the TCRdb copy is restricted to in-frame clones and leaves out a portion. The sample lists approximately 85,000 clones, around 93% occurring once. Antigen specificity for these receptors is unknown. The sequences come from unstimulated CD8+ T cells sorted from spleen or lymph node cells, collected before transplant. The origin of the receptors is a human donor who was the organ donor for an intestinal transplant. Each CDR3 is given with its conserved first and last residue. Size tells how often a clone was seen (once, few, many) or the class of an expanded clone, and some rows leave it out.

cdr3_aa: CASSQTQNQPQHF
v_call: TRBV4-1
clone_size: NA

cdr3_aa: CASSLGTREQYF
v_call: TRBV7-9
clone_size: NA

cdr3_aa: CASSYRTESYEKLFF
v_call: TRBV6-5
clone_size: NA

cdr3_aa: CASSLAAGTGNTIYF
v_call: TRBV27
clone_size: NA

cdr3_aa: CASSLTGIQETQYF
v_call: TRBV7-8
clone_size: NA

cdr3_aa: CASTLLAQEQFF
v_call: TRBV5-8
clone_size: few

cdr3_aa: CSVPRGYGYTF
v_call: TRBV29-1
clone_size: NA

cdr3_aa: CASSGLGQGPTAFF
v_call: TRBV27
clone_size: NA

cdr3_aa: CAISDPGLPNSGANVLTF
v_call: TRBV10-3
clone_size: NA

cdr3_aa: CASSDPGQGSGELFF
v_call: TRBV5-1
clone_size: NA

cdr3_aa: CASSYRLAGEETQYF
v_call: TRBV7-9
clone_size: NA

cdr3_aa: CAISVTVAQYF
v_call: TRBV10-3
clone_size: NA

cdr3_aa: CASSLDQQGAYEQYF
v_call: TRBV11-2
clone_size: NA

cdr3_aa: CASSISGSSYNEQFF
v_call: TRBV27
clone_size: NA

cdr3_aa: CASSPTDISFYGYTF
v_call: TRBV5-1
clone_size: once

cdr3_aa: CAWSGTSGPGLFNIYSTDTQYF
v_call: TRBV30
clone_size: few

cdr3_aa: CASRGETYEQYF
v_call: TRBV19
clone_size: NA

cdr3_aa: CASSIGGGQVPYEQYF
v_call: TRBV19
clone_size: once

cdr3_aa: CASSLEGQVNGYTF
v_call: TRBV18
clone_size: NA

cdr3_aa: CSARDSGTQYF
v_call: TRBV20-1
clone_size: NA

cdr3_aa: CPVPTSGGAYEQYF
v_call: TRBV19
clone_size: NA

cdr3_aa: CATRAGYTEAFF
v_call: TRBV19
clone_size: NA

cdr3_aa: CASSPIWELEAFF
v_call: TRBV28
clone_size: NA

cdr3_aa: CAISEYKAEQFF
v_call: TRBV10-3
clone_size: NA

cdr3_aa: CASSPEGISYEQYF
v_call: TRBV5-1
clone_size: NA

cdr3_aa: CASSPGQGFTEAFF
v_call: TRBV7-3
clone_size: NA

cdr3_aa: CASRDGRYYEQYF
v_call: TRBV2
clone_size: NA

cdr3_aa: CAWSTGADYGYTF
v_call: TRBV30
clone_size: NA

cdr3_aa: CASSEGPGSSYNEQFF
v_call: TRBV2
clone_size: NA

cdr3_aa: CASSQDTEAFF
v_call: TRBV4-2
clone_size: NA

cdr3_aa: CASSVVLGSEQYF
v_call: TRBV9
clone_size: NA

cdr3_aa: CASSQGTISPLHF
v_call: TRBV4-1
clone_size: NA

cdr3_aa: CASSLDRLRKGTAETQYF
v_call: TRBV11-3
clone_size: NA

cdr3_aa: CASSYSLAWEGYTF
v_call: TRBV6-6
clone_size: NA

cdr3_aa: CASKGQLNQPQHF
v_call: TRBV6-6
clone_size: NA

cdr3_aa: CASSYSMSGNTEAFF
v_call: TRBV6-6
clone_size: NA

cdr3_aa: CASSERMGASGDF
v_call: TRBV10-2
clone_size: NA

cdr3_aa: CASSGEDRASSGYTF
v_call: TRBV11-2
clone_size: NA

cdr3_aa: CASSPRTSGGYNEQFF
v_call: TRBV11-3
clone_size: NA

cdr3_aa: CASSHGTFAGANVLTF
v_call: TRBV18
clone_size: NA

cdr3_aa: CASSIGTGGSYEQYF
v_call: TRBV19
clone_size: NA